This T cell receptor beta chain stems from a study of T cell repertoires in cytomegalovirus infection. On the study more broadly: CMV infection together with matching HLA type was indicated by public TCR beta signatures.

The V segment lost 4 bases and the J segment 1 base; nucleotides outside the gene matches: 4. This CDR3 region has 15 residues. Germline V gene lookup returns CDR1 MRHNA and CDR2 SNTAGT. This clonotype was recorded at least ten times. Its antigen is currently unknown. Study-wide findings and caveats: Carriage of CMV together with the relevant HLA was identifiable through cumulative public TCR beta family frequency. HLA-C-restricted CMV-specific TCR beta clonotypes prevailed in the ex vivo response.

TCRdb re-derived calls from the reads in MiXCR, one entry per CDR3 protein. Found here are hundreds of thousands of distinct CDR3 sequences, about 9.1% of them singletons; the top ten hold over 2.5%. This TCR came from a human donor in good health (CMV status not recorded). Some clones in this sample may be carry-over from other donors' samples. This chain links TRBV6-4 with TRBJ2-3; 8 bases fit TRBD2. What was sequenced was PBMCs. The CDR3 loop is CASSAQAGGTDTQYF. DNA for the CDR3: TGTGCCAGCAGTGCCCAAGCGGGGGGCACAGATACGCAGTATTTT.